These 28 T cell receptor beta chains originate from one sample sequenced in a study of beta chain features in type 1 diabetes. Of the isolated RNA, all was reverse transcribed, and so the sequenced material was expressed TCRB transcripts. Data came from immunoSEQ multiplex PCR; TCRdb stores just in-frame clones and leaves some out. The sample yields 130,000 to 150,000 clones, about 51% seen once. Sequenced: Tregs from blood. The source of these receptors is a man younger than 35 in good health.

V usage is TRBV7-9 and J usage is TRBJ1-5; the D is unclear. The CDR3 is 14 residues long. Germline lookup yields CDR1 SEHNR and CDR2 FQNEAQ (reference sequence). V shed 2 bases and J shed 6 bases, with 11 bases lying between them. CDR3 bases: TGTGCCAGCAGCTTACCGGGAAGAGGTCAGCCCCAGCATTTT. It translates to CASSLPGRGQPQHF.

A few counts support this clone. V is TRBV28 and J is TRBJ2-1; no reliable D call. The CDR3 has 11 residues. In germline, CDR1 is MDHEN, CDR2 SYDVKM. Trimming removed 1 base from V and 9 bases from J, with 4 bases in between. The CDR3 region has the DNA TGTGCCAGCAGTTTATACGGTGAGCAGTTCTTC. As protein: CASSLYGEQFF.

In its sample, this clone was seen a few times. The chain is built from TRBV7-9 and TRBJ1-2, with 7 bases lining up with TRBD1. The CDR3 runs to 14 residues. Germline V gene data show CDR1 as SEHNR and CDR2 as FQNEAQ (reference sequence). The V and J ends lost 5 bases and 2 bases, in that order; junction bases with no gene match: 5. In DNA form, the CDR3 reads TGTGCCAGCAGCCCCCTGGGACAGAACTATGGCTACACCTTC. Translating it yields CASSPLGQNYGYTF.

The genes are TRBV6-6 and TRBJ2-5; D remains ambiguous. The J call may not be correct, given that the DNA end is closer to TRBJ2-7. Germline values: CDR1 MNHNY, CDR2 SVGAGI (reference sequence). There are 12 residues in the CDR3. The CDR3 here is CASSYSRYEQYF. The CDR3 nucleotides are TGTGCCAGCAGTTACTCGAGGTACGAGCAGTACTTC.

J is TRBJ2-3 and V is TRBV4-2; D not certain. The CDR3 has 14 amino acids. CDR1 and CDR2 from the germline V gene are LGHNA and YNFKEQ. V lost 1 base and J 4 bases, leaving 9 bases between the germline ends. CDR3 region: CASSQGDSADTQYF. In DNA form, the CDR3 reads TGTGCCAGCAGCCAAGGTGATTCGGCAGATACGCAGTATTTT.

J is TRBJ2-5 and V is TRBV7-2; a possible D gene is TRBD2 (6 bases). Trimming removed 1 base from V and 4 bases from J, with 13 bases in between. The germline V gene has CDR1 SGHTA and CDR2 FQGNSA. This CDR3 is 15 amino acids long. CDR3: CASSLVGGGPETQYF. The CDR3 bases are TGTGCCAGCAGCTTAGTCGGGGGAGGCCCAGAGACCCAGTACTTC. Combining the CDR3 with reference TRBV7-2 and TRBJ2-5 gives the whole variable domain GAGVSQSPSNKVTEKGKDVELRCDPISGHTALYWYRQSLGQGLEFLIYFQGNSAPDKSGLPSDRFSAERTGGSVSTLTIQRTQQEDSAVYLCASSLVGGGPETQYFGPGTRLLVL.

The rearrangement links TRBV11-2 to TRBJ1-1; D remains ambiguous. There are 14 residues in the CDR3. V was clipped by 3 bases and J by 0 bases, with 8 bases between them. Germline assignment: CDR1 SGHAT and CDR2 FQNNGV. CDR3 protein: CASSFTRLNTEAFF. CDR3 DNA sequence: TGTGCCAGCAGCTTTACCAGGCTGAACACTGAAGCTTTCTTT. The full variable domain, in which reference TRBV11-2 and TRBJ1-1 provide the parts outside the CDR3, is EAGVAQSPRYKIIEKRQSVAFWCNPISGHATLYWYQQILGQGPKLLIQFQNNGVVDDSQLPKDRFSAERLKGVDSTLKIQPAKLEDSAVYLCASSFTRLNTEAFFGQGTRLTVV.

The gene calls are TRBV10-3 and TRBJ1-5; 8 bases line up with TRBD1. CDR3 length equals 13 residues. V shed 7 bases and J 4 bases; nucleotides not matched to a gene: 3. Germline assignment: CDR1 ENHRY and CDR2 SYGVKD. CDR3 nucleotide sequence: TGTGCCATCACGGACAGGGTGAATCAGCCCCAGCATTTT. Translation: CAITDRVNQPQHF.

The chain is built from TRBV5-4 and TRBJ2-3; 12 bases are shared with TRBD2. CDR1 is SGHNT, CDR2 YYREEE, per germline (reference sequence). With 4 bases clipped from V and 4 bases from J, the junction kept 4 bases outside the gene matches. This CDR3 contains 15 residues. CDR3 sequence reads: CASSRLAGVPDTQYF. CDR3 nucleotide sequence: TGTGCCAGCAGCCGACTAGCGGGAGTTCCAGATACGCAGTATTTT. Together with reference TRBV5-4 and TRBJ2-3, the CDR3 gives the full variable domain: ETGVTQSPTHLIKTRGQQVTLRCSSQSGHNTVSWYQQALGQGPQFIFQYYREEENGRGNFPPRFSGLQFPNYSSELNVNALELDDSALYLCASSRLAGVPDTQYFGPGTRLTVL.

The gene calls are TRBV5-8 and TRBJ2-7; 7 bases line up with TRBD1. Germline CDR1 reads SGHTS; CDR2 reads YDEGEE. This CDR3 comprises 14 residues. Germline trimming cut 4 bases from V and 7 bases from J; bases unmatched to any gene: 11. The CDR3 loop is CASSTELTGVEQYF. The CDR3 DNA sequence: TGTGCCAGCAGCACGGAACTAACAGGGGTGGAGCAGTACTTC.

Only one count was recorded for this clone. The chain couples TRBV5-1 to TRBJ1-2, with TRBD1 matching over 10 bases. This CDR3 spans 15 amino acids. V gave up 3 bases and J gave up 4 bases; unmatched junction bases: 6. Germline V CDR1 and CDR2: SGHRS, YFSETQ. The CDR3 DNA sequence: TGCGCCAGCAGCTACCGGGACAGGGGTGCCTATGGCTACACCTTC. Translating gives CASSYRDRGAYGYTF.

In nucleotides, the CDR3 is TGTGCCAGCAGTGAATGGGGACTAGCGACTACGGAGACCCAGTACTTC. It yields the protein CASSEWGLATTETQYF. The chain links TRBV25-1 to TRBJ2-5; TRBD2 matches 10 bases. The CDR3 sequence is 16 residues long. Germline CDR1 MGHDK, CDR2 SYGVNS. V lost 1 base, J lost 5 bases, and 7 bases stayed unmatched.

The chain is built from TRBV10-3 and TRBJ2-4; 9 bases fit TRBD2. CDR3 length: 13 amino acids. CDR1 ENHRY and CDR2 SYGVKD come from the germline V gene. J lost 5 bases, V lost 4 bases, and 0 bases had no gene match. The CDR3 nucleotides read TGTGCCATCAGTGTAGCGGGAGAAAACATTCAGTACTTC. This gives the protein CAISVAGENIQYF.

This chain connects TRBV9 to TRBJ2-5; the D gene is possibly TRBD1 (5 bases). The germline gives CDR1 SGDLS, CDR2 YYNGEE. This CDR3 spans 15 amino acids. With 0 bases removed from V and 5 bases from J, the gap between germline ends came to 14 bases. This CDR3 reads CASSVAVRAQETQYF. The DNA for the CDR3 is TGTGCCAGCAGCGTAGCGGTCAGGGCCCAGGAGACCCAGTACTTC.

The V and J genes are TRBV5-1 and TRBJ2-7, with 7 bases that match TRBD2. V shed 4 bases, J shed 5 bases, and the junction held 9 bases outside the gene matches. This CDR3 contains 14 residues. From germline, CDR1 is SGHRS and CDR2 YFSETQ. The CDR3 sequence is CASSRRGEEDEQYF. The CDR3 DNA reads as TGCGCCAGCAGCCGTCGGGGGGAGGAAGACGAGCAGTACTTC.

In its sample, this clone was seen once. The rearrangement links TRBV7-9 to TRBJ1-6; unclear D gene. Germline CDR1 and CDR2: SEHNR and FQNEAQ (reference sequence). This CDR3 has 15 residues. V was clipped by 3 bases and J by 9 bases, with 15 bases between them. CDR3 protein: CASSFSLDGLSPLHF. In DNA form, the CDR3 reads TGTGCCAGCAGCTTTTCACTAGATGGGCTTTCACCCCTCCACTTT.

This rearrangement joins TRBV7-3 to TRBJ2-2; 9 positions agree with TRBD1. J lost 4 bases, V lost 5 bases, and 8 bases had no gene match. The germline V gene has CDR1 SGHTA and CDR2 FQGTGA. The CDR3 runs 16 residues. In DNA form, the CDR3 reads TGTGCCAGCAGCCCCCGAGGACAGGGGACCACCGGGGAGCTGTTTTTT. Protein: CASSPRGQGTTGELFF.

The chain couples TRBV7-8 to TRBJ1-6; TRBD1 is a possible D gene (5 bases). This CDR3 comprises 12 residues. With 11 bases removed from V and 6 bases from J, the gap between germline ends came to 11 bases. Germline CDR1 is SGHVS and CDR2 is FQNEAQ. The CDR3 reads CAGGEPNSPLHF. In DNA, the CDR3 is TGTGCCGGGGGGGAGCCTAATTCACCCCTCCACTTT.

This clone has only a few counts. The rearrangement links TRBV19 to TRBJ1-3; 8 nucleotides agree with TRBD1. Germline V gene lookup returns CDR1 LNHDA and CDR2 SQIVND (reference sequence). Trimming at V came to 9 bases and at J to 0 bases, leaving 4 bases not matched to a gene. This CDR3 region has 14 residues. The CDR3, as DNA: TGTGCCAGCCGGGACAGGCCCTCTGGAAACACCATATATTTT. It is translated as CASRDRPSGNTIYF.

This chain links TRBV11-3 with TRBJ2-1, with D possibly matching TRBD1 (6 bases). CDR1 and CDR2 from the germline V gene are SGHNT and YENEEA. The V end was cut by 5 bases, the J end by 12 bases, with 14 bases between. This CDR3 contains 12 residues. The CDR3 region has the DNA TGTGCCAGCAGCACCGCCAGGGGTACGCAGTTCTTC. It translates to CASSTARGTQFF.

V usage is TRBV13 and J usage is TRBJ2-1; 11 nucleotides line up with TRBD2. Trimming took 6 bases from V and 6 from J; bases not matched to a gene: 1. The CDR3 contains 13 residues. The germline V gene encodes CDR1 PRHDT and CDR2 FYEKMQ (reference sequence). The DNA of the CDR3 is TGTGCCAGCAGACTAGCGGGAGTCAATGAGCAGTTCTTC. It encodes CASRLAGVNEQFF.

This clone was counted a few times. Germline and junction disagree at one end, which may indicate a read error. J is TRBJ2-4 and V is TRBV2; possibly TRBD2 for D (5 bases). Germline CDR1 is SNHLY and CDR2 is FYNNEI. The CDR3 runs 10 residues. The CDR3 coding sequence is TGTGCCAGCAGTGGCCGGGGATGGCACTTC. Encoded protein: CASSGRGWHF.

This clone showed up just a few times. This chain joins TRBV2 and TRBJ1-5, with D unresolved. The CDR3 runs 13 residues. Between the trimmed V and J ends, which lost 7 bases and 3 bases, there was a span of 10 bases. In germline, CDR1 is SNHLY, CDR2 FYNNEI. This CDR3 reads CASTSESNQPQHF. The CDR3 nucleotides read TGTGCCAGCACTTCGGAGTCCAATCAGCCCCAGCATTTT. Filled out from reference TRBV2 and TRBJ1-5, the complete variable domain reads EPEVTQTPSHQVTQMGQEVILRCVPISNHLYFYWYRQILGQKVEFLVSFYNNEISEKSEIFDDQFSVERPDGSNFTLKIRSTKLEDSAMYFCASTSESNQPQHFGDGTRLSIL.

About this clone itself: The junction differs from germline at one of its ends, possibly a read error. J is TRBJ2-1 and V is TRBV7-2; D call uncertain. CDR3 length: 11 amino acids. Per the germline V gene, CDR1 is SGHTA and CDR2 is FQGNSA. The CDR3 sequence is CASSSFNEQFF. CDR3 nucleotide sequence: TGTGCCAGCAGCTCCTTCAATGAGCAGTTCTTC.

The chain recombines TRBV27 with TRBJ2-2; 9 bases agree with TRBD1. Germline V gives CDR1 MNHEY, CDR2 SMNVEV (reference sequence). V shed 3 bases, J shed 5 bases, and the junction held 4 bases outside the gene matches. The CDR3 has 15 amino acids. The CDR3 sequence: CASSFGTGLTGELFF. The CDR3 DNA is TGTGCCAGCAGTTTTGGGACAGGGTTGACCGGGGAGCTGTTTTTT.

There are a few counts of this clone. This sequence joins TRBV6-5 and TRBJ2-7; D ambiguous. The V and J ends lost 6 bases and 3 bases respectively, with 6 bases between them. Germline V gene lookup returns CDR1 MNHEY and CDR2 SVGAGI. The CDR3 has 11 amino acids. The CDR3 DNA reads as TGTGCCAGCAGGCAGGTCTACGAGCAGTACTTC. Protein sequence: CASRQVYEQYF.

The chain uses TRBV6-5 and TRBJ1-1; perhaps TRBD1 as D (5 bases). V was cut by 6 bases and J by 7 bases, with 9 bases left in between. The CDR3 consists of 11 residues. Per the germline V gene, CDR1 is MNHEY and CDR2 is SVGAGI. The CDR3 spells CASRDNVEAFF. As DNA, the CDR3 is TGTGCCAGCAGGGACAATGTTGAAGCTTTCTTT.

V usage is TRBV10-3 and J usage is TRBJ2-1, with D uncertain. V shed 1 base and J shed 6 bases, with 4 bases lying between them. Germline CDR1 reads ENHRY; CDR2 reads SYGVKD. The length of the CDR3 is 12 residues. For the CDR3, the DNA is TGTGCCATCAGTGAGTTCAGCAATGAGCAGTTCTTC. This gives the protein CAISEFSNEQFF.